The 4 T cell receptor beta chains given below trace back to one sample, sequenced in a study of blood T cell repertoires in COVID-19. The repertoire was sequenced with immunoSEQ multiplex PCR; TCRdb's copy has only in-frame clones and lacks some. This table has roughly 200,000 clones, approximately 90% appearing once. Input material: peripheral blood. These receptors were obtained from a man in his fifties with acute or convalescent COVID-19.

DNA of the CDR3: TGTGCCACCAGCAAAGGACAGGGACCCTCCTACGAGCAGTACTTC. It is translated as CATSKGQGPSYEQYF. V is TRBV15 and J is TRBJ2-7; 8 nucleotides line up with TRBD1. This CDR3 contains 15 residues. V was clipped by 4 bases and J by 0 bases; unmatched bases: 5. Germline CDR1 reads LNHNV; CDR2 reads YYDKDF (reference sequence).

This chain links TRBV6-5 with TRBJ1-6; possibly TRBD1 for D (5 bases). Looked up from germline, CDR1 is MNHEY and CDR2 is SVGAGI. V lost 4 bases to trimming and J lost 13 bases, with 17 bases between them. The CDR3 totals 14 residues. For the CDR3, the DNA is TGTGCCAGCAGTTTGGGAGGGGAAGGTGCGCCCCTCCACTTT. Translation: CASSLGGEGAPLHF.

The J gene is TRBJ2-2, the V gene TRBV9, with D perhaps TRBD1 (5 bases). The germline V gene has CDR1 SGDLS and CDR2 YYNGEE. V was pared by 4 bases and J by 4 bases, with 20 bases between. The CDR3 covers 17 residues. CDR3 region: CASSRSQGSGRTGELFF. As DNA, the CDR3 is TGTGCCAGCAGCCGCTCTCAGGGATCAGGTCGCACCGGGGAGCTGTTTTTT.

A few counts support this clone. J is TRBJ2-2 and V is TRBV28, with TRBD2 matching 12 bases. This CDR3 is 16 amino acids long. The V and J ends lost 7 bases and 4 bases, in that order; junction bases with no gene match: 7. The germline V gene has CDR1 MDHEN and CDR2 SYDVKM. In nucleotides, the CDR3 is TGTGCCAGCAATCCGACTAGCGGGAGTGGCACCGGGGAGCTGTTTTTT. Translation: CASNPTSGSGTGELFF.